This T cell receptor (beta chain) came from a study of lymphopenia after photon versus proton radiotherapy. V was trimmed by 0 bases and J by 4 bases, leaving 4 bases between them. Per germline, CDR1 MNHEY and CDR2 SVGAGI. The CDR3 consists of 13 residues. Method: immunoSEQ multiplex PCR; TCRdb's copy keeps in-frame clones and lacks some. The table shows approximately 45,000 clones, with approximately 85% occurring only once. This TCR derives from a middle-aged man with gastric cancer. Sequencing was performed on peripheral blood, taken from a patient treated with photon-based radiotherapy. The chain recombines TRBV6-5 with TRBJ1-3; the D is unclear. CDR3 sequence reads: CASSYSMGNTIYF. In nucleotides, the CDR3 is TGTGCCAGCAGTTACTCTATGGGAAACACCATATATTTT.